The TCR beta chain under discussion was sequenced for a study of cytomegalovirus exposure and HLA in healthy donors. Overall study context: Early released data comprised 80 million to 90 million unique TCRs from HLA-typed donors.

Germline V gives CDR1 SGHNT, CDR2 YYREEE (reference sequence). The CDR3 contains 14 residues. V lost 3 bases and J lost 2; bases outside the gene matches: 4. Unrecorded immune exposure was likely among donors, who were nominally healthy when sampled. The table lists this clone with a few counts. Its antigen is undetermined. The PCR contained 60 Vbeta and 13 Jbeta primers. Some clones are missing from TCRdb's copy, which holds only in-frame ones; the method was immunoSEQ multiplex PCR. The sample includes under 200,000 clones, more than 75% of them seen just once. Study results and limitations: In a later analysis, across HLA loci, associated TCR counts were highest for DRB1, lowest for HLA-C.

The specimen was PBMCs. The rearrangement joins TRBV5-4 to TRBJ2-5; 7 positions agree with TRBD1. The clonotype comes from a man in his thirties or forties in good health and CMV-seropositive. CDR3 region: CASSWGQQQETQYF. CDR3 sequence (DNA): TGTGCCAGCAGCTGGGGACAGCAGCAAGAGACCCAGTACTTC.